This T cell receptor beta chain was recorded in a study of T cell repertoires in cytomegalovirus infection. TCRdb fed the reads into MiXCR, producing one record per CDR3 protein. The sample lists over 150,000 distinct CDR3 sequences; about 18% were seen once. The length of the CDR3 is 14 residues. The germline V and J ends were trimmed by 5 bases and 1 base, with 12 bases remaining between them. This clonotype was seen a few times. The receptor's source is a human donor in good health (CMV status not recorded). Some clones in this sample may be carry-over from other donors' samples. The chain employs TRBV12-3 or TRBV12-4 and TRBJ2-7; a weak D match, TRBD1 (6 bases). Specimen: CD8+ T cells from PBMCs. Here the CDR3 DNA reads TGTGCCAGCAGTCCAGAGACAGGATCCTACGAGCAGTACTTC. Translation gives CASSPETGSYEQYF.